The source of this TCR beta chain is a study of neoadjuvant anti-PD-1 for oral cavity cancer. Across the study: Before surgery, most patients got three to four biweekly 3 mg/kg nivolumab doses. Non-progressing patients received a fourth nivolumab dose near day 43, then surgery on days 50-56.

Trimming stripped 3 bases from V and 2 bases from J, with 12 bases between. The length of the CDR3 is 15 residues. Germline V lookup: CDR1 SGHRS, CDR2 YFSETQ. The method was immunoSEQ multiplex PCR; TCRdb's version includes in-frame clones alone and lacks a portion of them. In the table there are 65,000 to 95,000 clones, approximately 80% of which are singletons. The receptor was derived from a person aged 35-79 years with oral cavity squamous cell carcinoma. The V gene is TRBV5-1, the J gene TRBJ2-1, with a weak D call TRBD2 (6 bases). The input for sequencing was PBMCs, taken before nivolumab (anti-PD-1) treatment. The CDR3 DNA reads TGCGCCAGCAGCTCCTCCCTAGCGACCTACAATGAGCAGTTCTTC. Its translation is CASSSSLATYNEQFF.